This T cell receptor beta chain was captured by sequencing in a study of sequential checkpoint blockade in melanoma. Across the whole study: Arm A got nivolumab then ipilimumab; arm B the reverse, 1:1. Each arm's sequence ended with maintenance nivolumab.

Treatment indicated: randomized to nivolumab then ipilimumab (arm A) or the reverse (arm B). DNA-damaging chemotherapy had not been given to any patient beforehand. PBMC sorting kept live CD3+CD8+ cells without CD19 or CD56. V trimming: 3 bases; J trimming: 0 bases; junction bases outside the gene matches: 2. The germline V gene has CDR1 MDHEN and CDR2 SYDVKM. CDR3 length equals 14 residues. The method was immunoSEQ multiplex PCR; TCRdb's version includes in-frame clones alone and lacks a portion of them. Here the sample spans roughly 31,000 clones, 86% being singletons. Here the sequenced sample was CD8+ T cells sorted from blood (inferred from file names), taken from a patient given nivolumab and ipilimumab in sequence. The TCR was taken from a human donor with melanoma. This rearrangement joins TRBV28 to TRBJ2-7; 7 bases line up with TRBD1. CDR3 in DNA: TGTGCCAGCAGTTTGACAGGGAGCTCCTACGAGCAGTACTTC. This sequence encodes CASSLTGSSYEQYF.